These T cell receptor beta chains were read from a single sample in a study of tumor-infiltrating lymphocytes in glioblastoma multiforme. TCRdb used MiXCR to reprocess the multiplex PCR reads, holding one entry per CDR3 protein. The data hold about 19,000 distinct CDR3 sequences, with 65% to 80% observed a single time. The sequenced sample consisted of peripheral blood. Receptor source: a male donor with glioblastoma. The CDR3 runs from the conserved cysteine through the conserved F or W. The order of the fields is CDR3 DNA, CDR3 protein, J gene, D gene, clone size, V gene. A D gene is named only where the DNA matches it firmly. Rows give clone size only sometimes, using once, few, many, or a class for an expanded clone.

TGCAGCGTTCTTAGGCGGGAGAACATTGGGAAGACCCAGTACTTC,CSVLRRENIGKTQYF,TRBJ2-5,TRBD2,once,TRBV29-1
TGCAGTGCTCGGACAGGGCCAAGGGTGAACACTGAAGCTTCCTTT,CSARTGPRVNTEASF,TRBJ1-1,TRBD1,-,TRBV20-1
TGCAGTGCTAGCTCACCTCAGGAGCAGTTCTTC,CSASSPQEQFF,TRBJ2-1,-,-,TRBV20-1
TGTGCCAGCAGCCTAAAATCCCCCTCCAGGGCGGTTGAGCAGTTCTTC,CASSLKSPSRAVEQFF,TRBJ2-1,-,-,TRBV6-5
TGTGCCAGCAGAGGCGGGGTAGAGACCCAGTACTTC,CASRGGVETQYF,TRBJ2-5,-,-,TRBV6-5
TGTGCCAGCAGCCTAATCACAGGGGGCAGAGAGACCCAGTACTTC,CASSLITGGRETQYF,TRBJ2-5,TRBD1,-,TRBV11-1
TGTGCCAGCAGCACACAGCCGGGGCAGGGCGGGAGAACTGAAGCTCTCTTT,CASSTQPGQGGRTEALF,TRBJ1-1,-,-,TRBV11-2
TGCGCCAGCAGCTTGGTATTCGGGCAGTCCTACGAGCAGTACTTC,CASSLVFGQSYEQYF,TRBJ2-7,-,many,TRBV5-1
TGCAGTGCCCCCCGGGGGGGGGTGGAGACCCAGTACTTC,CSAPRGGVETQYF,TRBJ2-5,TRBD2,many,TRBV20-1
TGTGCCAGCAGCCTCGGGACACTGAACACTGAAGCTTTCTTT,CASSLGTLNTEAFF,TRBJ1-1,-,large,TRBV11-2
TGTGCCAGCAGTTACTCCGGGACTAGCATTGCCGGGGAGCTGTTTTTT,CASSYSGTSIAGELFF,TRBJ2-2,TRBD2,once,TRBV6-5
TGTTCCAGCAGTTTAAGTAGTCGTGGGGGGCGAGAGCAGTACTTC,CSSSLSSRGGREQYF,TRBJ2-7,-,-,TRBV28
TGTGCCAACAGTGAGGTGACTAGCGGTGTCGAGCAGTACTTC,CANSEVTSGVEQYF,TRBJ2-7,TRBD2,-,TRBV6-5
TGTGCCAGCAGGGGCTCGAACACCGGGGAGCTGTTTTTT,CASRGSNTGELFF,TRBJ2-2,-,once,TRBV6-6
TGTGCCAGCATCCTGGACCTCGGCGATGAGCAGTTCTTC,CASILDLGDEQFF,TRBJ2-1,-,-,TRBV11-2
TGCGCCAGCAGCTTCGGGACAGGGTTTGGCGAGCAGTACTTC,CASSFGTGFGEQYF,TRBJ2-7,TRBD1,many,TRBV5-1
TGTGCCAGCAGCGCCTATGTCGGTTTCCAAGAGACCCAGTACTTC,CASSAYVGFQETQYF,TRBJ2-5,-,-,TRBV11-2
TGTGCGAGCAGTTTGCTAGCATTGGCCGGGGAGCTGTTTTTT,CASSLLALAGELFF,TRBJ2-2,-,-,TRBV12-3/TRBV12-4
TGTGCCAGCATCCACCCCTGGGGGAACACTGAAGCTTTCTTT,CASIHPWGNTEAFF,TRBJ1-1,-,-,TRBV11-2
TGTGCCAACAGTTTTCCGGAAAATCAGCGCCAGCATTTT,CANSFPENQRQHF,TRBJ1-5,-,-,TRBV12-3/TRBV12-4
TGCAGTGCTAGAGCGGAGTACCAAGAGACCCAGTACTTC,CSARAEYQETQYF,TRBJ2-5,-,-,TRBV20-1
TGTGTCAGCATTTTAACTCCAGGGGCAGATACGCAGTATTTT,CVSILTPGADTQYF,TRBJ2-3,-,-,TRBV12-3/TRBV12-4
TGCAGTGCTAGGGATAGATCAGCGTTCGCTAGCTATGGCTACACCTTC,CSARDRSAFASYGYTF,TRBJ1-2,-,once,TRBV20-1
TGTGCCAGCACCTCAGGTCCAGAACGGTACTTC,CASTSGPERYF,TRBJ2-7,-,-,TRBV11-2
TGTGCCAGCTCACCATCGGCAGCCCTAAACACTGAAGCTTTCTTT,CASSPSAALNTEAFF,TRBJ1-1,-,few,TRBV18
TGTGCCAGCAGCTCCCTGGCGGGGTACTACAATGAGCAGTTCTTC,CASSSLAGYYNEQFF,TRBJ2-1,-,many,TRBV11-2
TGTGCCAGCAGCCCGAGGATGACAGAGACATGGTACTTC,CASSPRMTETWYF,TRBJ2-5,-,-,TRBV11-2
TGTGCCAGCAGCTTTGGGCTAGCGGGGAATAATGAGCAGTTCTTC,CASSFGLAGNNEQFF,TRBJ2-1,TRBD2,-,TRBV11-3
TGTGCCAGCAGTTGCTCAACGGGGCTCTACGAGCAATACTTC,CASSCSTGLYEQYF,TRBJ2-7,-,-,TRBV6-6
TGTGCCAGTAGCTTGTCCAGCGACAATGAGCAGTTCTTC,CASSLSSDNEQFF,TRBJ2-1,-,-,TRBV5-4
TGTGCCAGCAGTTTAAGGTTTTCTAGCAATCAGCCCCAGCATTTT,CASSLRFSSNQPQHF,TRBJ1-5,-,-,TRBV27
TGTGCCAGCAGCTTCCAAGAGACCCAGTACTTC,CASSFQETQYF,TRBJ2-5,-,many,TRBV5-6
TGTGCCAGCAGCTTGTGGGATCGCACTGAAGCTTTCTTT,CASSLWDRTEAFF,TRBJ1-1,-,-,TRBV5-5
TGTGCCAGCAGCCAAGATGGATATACGCAGTATTTT,CASSQDGYTQYF,TRBJ2-3,-,many,TRBV14
TGCAGTGCTATCTCCTCCGGGACTAGCGGGCAATATGAGCAGTTCTTC,CSAISSGTSGQYEQFF,TRBJ2-1,TRBD2,few,TRBV20-1
TGCAGTGCCAGCAGTCATAATGAAAAACTGTTTTTT,CSASSHNEKLFF,TRBJ1-4,-,once,TRBV20-1
TGCGCCGGCACCTCCGGGATAGGCCACGAGCAGTACTTC,CAGTSGIGHEQYF,TRBJ2-7,-,-,TRBV10-2
TGTGCCAGCAGTTTGGAGACAAACTACGAGCAGTACTTC,CASSLETNYEQYF,TRBJ2-7,-,-,TRBV28
TGTGCCAGCAGCCATAGACAGGGACCCTCGGAGACACAGTACTTC,CASSHRQGPSETQYF,TRBJ2-5,TRBD1,-,TRBV7-8
TGTGCCAGCAGCCCGGGGAGGGGGCGGACTGAAGCTTTCTTT,CASSPGRGRTEAFF,TRBJ1-1,TRBD1,-,TRBV13
TGCAATGCTAGAGATCTAAAAATCTCCTGCGAGCAGTACTTC,CNARDLKISCEQYF,TRBJ2-7,-,-,TRBV20-1